A selection of T cell receptor beta chains follows, all from one sample in a study of CD8 T cells in Susac syndrome. TCRdb reprocessed the immunoSEQ multiplex PCR reads via MiXCR and lists one record per CDR3 protein. Of 70,000 to 100,000 distinct CDR3 sequences in the sample, approximately 96% are singletons; the top ten hold about 0.41%. Sample: CD8+ T cells from PBMCs. Every receptor here comes from a human donor with Susac syndrome. Both conserved end residues are part of each CDR3. The D gene is left open where the match is weak. Clone sizes are given selectively: once, few, many, or a class where the clone is expanded.

TRBJ2-1 TRBV19 . 11 . TGTGCCAGTAGTATGGGTTGGGAGCAGTTCTTC CASSMGWEQFF
TRBJ2-1 TRBV9 once 17 TRBD1 TGTGCCAGCAGCCCAGGACAGGGGCCCCTTCTCTACAATGAGCAGTTCTTC CASSPGQGPLLYNEQFF
TRBJ1-2 TRBV7-9 . 16 . TGTGCCAGCACCTCTACCCCCACCAGTCCCCACTATGGCTACACCTTC CASTSTPTSPHYGYTF
TRBJ2-1 TRBV18 few 14 TRBD1 TGTGCCAGCTCGTCCCGGGACAGGGTTAATGAGCAGTTCTTC CASSSRDRVNEQFF
TRBJ2-2 TRBV9 . 15 TRBD2 TGTGCCAGCAGCGTGGGAGGGGCCGGCACCGGGGAGCTGTTTTTT CASSVGGAGTGELFF
TRBJ1-2 TRBV20-1 . 15 . TGCAGTGCCGTCAGAGAGACAGAACCTAACTATGGCTACACCTTC CSAVRETEPNYGYTF
TRBJ1-2 TRBV7-9 once 15 . TGTGCCAGCAGCTTATGGGGACAAGATAACTATGGCTACACCTTC CASSLWGQDNYGYTF
TRBJ2-3 TRBV28 . 14 . TGTGCCAGCAGTTTCCGACTAGTGGCAGATACGCAGTATTTT CASSFRLVADTQYF
TRBJ2-5 TRBV29-1 . 13 . TGCAGCGTTGGACCTCTGGACGGTCCGACCCAGTACTTC CSVGPLDGPTQYF
TRBJ2-1 TRBV30 . 12 TRBD2 TGTGCCTACGGACTAGCGGGAGGCGAGCAGTTCTTC CAYGLAGGEQFF
TRBJ2-1 TRBV9 . 14 . TGTGCCAGCAGCGAAGCGGGTCCATACAATGAGCAGTTCTTC CASSEAGPYNEQFF
TRBJ2-2 TRBV6-5 . 11 . TGTGCCAGCTCAAACGCCGGGGAGCTGTTTTTT CASSNAGELFF
TRBJ1-5 TRBV6-5 once 13 . TGTGCCAGCAGCCGCGCCTCCGATCAGCCCCAGCATTTT CASSRASDQPQHF
TRBJ2-2 TRBV9 . 12 . TGTGCCAGCAGCGCTGGGTCCGGGGAGCTGTTTTTT CASSAGSGELFF
TRBJ2-3 TRBV5-1 . 14 . TGCGCCAGCAGCTTGAACAGGGGCACAGATACGCAGTATTTT CASSLNRGTDTQYF
TRBJ1-2 TRBV3-1 once 17 . TGTGCCAGCAGCCAAGCCCACCCGTTGTCGGGGGCCTATGGCTACACCTTC CASSQAHPLSGAYGYTF
TRBJ2-4 TRBV7-9 . 13 . TGTGCCAGCAGCTCCGGGGGCGGGGACATTCAGTACTTC CASSSGGGDIQYF
TRBJ1-1 TRBV28 . 12 TRBD1 TGTGCCAGCAGTTACAGGGGGATAGAAGCTTTCTTT CASSYRGIEAFF
TRBJ2-5 TRBV7-9 . 14 TRBD2 TGTGCCAGCAGCTGGGAGTCGGGGGGAGAGACCCAGTACTTC CASSWESGGETQYF
TRBJ2-1 TRBV13 . 14 . TGTGCCAGCAGCCGACGGGGCTCCGAAAATGAGCAGTTCTTC CASSRRGSENEQFF
TRBJ2-1 TRBV6-2/TRBV6-3 . 14 TRBD2 TGTGCCAGCCACGGGATTAGCGGGGGGCCCGAGGAGTTCTTC CASHGISGGPEEFF
TRBJ2-7 TRBV20-1 . 13 TRBD2 TGCAGTGCTGTAACTAGCGGAGATTACGAGCAGTACTTC CSAVTSGDYEQYF
TRBJ2-3 TRBV30 . 15 TRBD2 TGTGCCTGGACCAGAGCGGGAGGAGTTGCAGATACGCAGTATTTT CAWTRAGGVADTQYF
TRBJ1-1 TRBV29-1 . 13 . TGCAGCGTTGATAAGGGTCTGAACACTGAAGCTTTCTTT CSVDKGLNTEAFF
TRBJ2-7 TRBV4-3 . 14 TRBD1 TGCGCCAGCAGCCAAGATTTGACAGGGGCCGAGCAGTACTTC CASSQDLTGAEQYF
TRBJ2-5 TRBV25-1 . 14 . TGTGCCAGCAGTGAATTGGGCTTACAAGAGACCCAGTACTTC CASSELGLQETQYF